This T cell receptor beta chain was captured by sequencing in a study of blood T cell repertoires in COVID-19. At the level of the study: Researchers got acute and convalescent COVID-19 samples from the United States, Italy and Spain. The analysed material was cDNA or gDNA that came from T cells, B-cell-depleted T cells, or PBMCs.

Authors' analysis steps: The authors estimated nucleated cell counts from reference gene primer amplification. Sequenced by immunoSEQ multiplex PCR; TCRdb stores in-frame clones only, minus some. The V and J calls and clone size are taken from that table; D and trimming were inferred from the DNA. The repertoire consists of fewer than 80,000 clones, with more than 80% occurring once and the leading ten covering 6.9%. The germline gives CDR1 MDHEN, CDR2 SYDVKM. Trimming shortened V by 6 bases and J by 5 bases, and 13 bases separated the two germline ends. The CDR3 runs 13 residues. V gene TRBV28 combines with J gene TRBJ2-5, with a weak D call TRBD1 (6 bases). Sequenced sample: peripheral blood. This TCR came from a human donor in a cohort sampled during active COVID-19. The CDR3 DNA follows: TGTGCCAGCAGAACCAGGGGCACGGAGACCCAGTACTTC. Translating it yields CASRTRGTETQYF.